A selection of T cell receptor beta chains follows, all from one sample in a study of beta chain features in type 1 diabetes. Assay used: immunoSEQ multiplex PCR; TCRdb lists only in-frame clones, some missing. The sample yields about 110,000 clones, about two fifths seen once. Sequenced: stem cell memory CD4+ T cells from blood. The receptors here all came from a woman between 18 and 29 years old in good health. CDR3s include the opening cysteine and the closing phenylalanine or tryptophan. D genes are given only for firm matches. A row's size may be missing; if present it is once, few, many or a size class.

-	TRBV28	TRBJ2-1	TRBD2	CASSLTSAGAYNEQFF	TGTGCCAGCAGTTTGACCTCAGCGGGAGCTTACAATGAGCAGTTCTTC
few	TRBV28	TRBJ2-1	TRBD1	CASSFLGQGLYNEQFF	TGTGCCAGCAGTTTCTTAGGACAGGGGTTATACAATGAGCAGTTCTTC
few	TRBV7-9	TRBJ2-5	-	CASSLVPGKPRETQYF	TGTGCCAGCAGCTTAGTTCCAGGGAAGCCCCGCGAGACCCAGTACTTC
-	TRBV28	TRBJ1-1	TRBD1	CASSTSGTGSNTEAFF	TGTGCCAGCAGTACATCCGGGACAGGATCGAACACTGAAGCTTTCTTT
few	TRBV9	TRBJ2-7	TRBD2	CASATSGTSYEQYF	TGTGCCAGTGCGACTAGCGGCACCTCCTACGAGCAGTACTTC
few	TRBV4-3	TRBJ2-3	-	CASSRERHSTDTQYF	TGCGCCAGCAGCCGAGAGCGGCACAGCACAGATACGCAGTATTTT
-	TRBV7-2	TRBJ2-7	-	CASSLVGSGYEQYF	TGTGCCAGCAGCTTAGTGGGTAGCGGCTACGAGCAGTACTTC
-	TRBV11-2	TRBJ1-4	-	CASSLDPFAENEKLFF	TGTGCCAGCAGCTTAGACCCGTTTGCGGAAAATGAAAAACTGTTTTTT
-	TRBV29-1	TRBJ1-1	-	CSAGEGWDTEAFF	TGCAGCGCTGGCGAGGGATGGGACACTGAAGCTTTCTTT
-	TRBV27	TRBJ1-3	-	CASTGSSSGNTIYF	TGTGCCAGCACGGGGAGTAGCTCTGGAAACACCATATATTTT
few	TRBV5-4	TRBJ2-7	TRBD1	CATRDRATYEQYF	TGTGCCACCCGGGACAGGGCTACCTACGAGCAGTACTTC
few	TRBV7-2	TRBJ2-1	TRBD2	CASSPKTSGRDNEQFF	TGTGCCAGCAGCCCAAAGACTAGCGGGAGGGACAATGAGCAGTTCTTC
few	TRBV30	TRBJ1-3	TRBD1	CAWSVGTGAFSGNTIYF	TGTGCCTGGAGTGTTGGGACAGGAGCATTCTCTGGAAACACCATATATTTT
-	TRBV6-5	TRBJ2-7	-	CASKFATQEYF	TGTGCCAGCAAGTTTGCGACCCAGGAGTACTTC
few	TRBV30	TRBJ2-7	TRBD1	CAWSSGTGVSKQYF	TGTGCCTGGAGCTCAGGGACAGGGGTTTCGAAGCAGTACTTC
-	TRBV5-1	TRBJ1-4	-	CASSLGQGSRLESEKLFF	TGCGCCAGCAGCTTGGGTCAGGGAAGTCGCCTCGAAAGTGAAAAACTGTTTTTT
few	TRBV7-9	TRBJ1-2	-	CASSLLGGSQGGYTF	TGTGCCAGCAGCTTGCTGGGCGGCTCTCAGGGAGGCTACACCTTC
few	TRBV19	TRBJ2-2	-	CAGGGMTGELFF	TGTGCCGGAGGGGGCATGACCGGGGAGCTGTTTTTT
-	TRBV6-5	TRBJ2-7	-	CASSYGSGSSYEQYF	TGTGCCAGCAGTTACGGCAGCGGCAGCTCCTACGAGCAGTACTTC
few	TRBV11-2	TRBJ1-1	TRBD1	CASSRTGLGTEAFF	TGTGCCAGCAGCCGGACAGGTTTGGGCACTGAAGCTTTCTTT
-	TRBV5-1	TRBJ1-2	-	CASSLDGYQDYGYTF	TGCGCCAGCAGCTTGGACGGTTACCAGGACTATGGCTACACCTTC
-	TRBV4-3	TRBJ2-5	TRBD1	CASSQGLPGQGQETQYF	TGCGCCAGCAGCCAAGGGTTACCGGGACAGGGGCAAGAGACCCAGTACTTC
few	TRBV4-1	TRBJ2-1	TRBD2	CASSQERLAGGQFF	TGCGCCAGCAGCCAAGAACGGCTAGCGGGAGGGCAGTTCTTC
few	TRBV5-1	TRBJ2-7	TRBD2	CASSLASGRAGYEQYF	TGCGCCAGCAGCTTGGCTAGCGGGAGAGCTGGTTACGAGCAGTACTTC
-	TRBV5-4	TRBJ1-2	-	CASSSQRGGSSYGYTF	TGTGCCAGCAGCTCCCAACGGGGGGGCTCCAGCTATGGCTACACCTTC
few	TRBV7-2	TRBJ2-5	TRBD2	CASSLAGEGETQYF	TGTGCCAGCAGCTTAGCTGGGGAGGGGGAGACCCAGTACTTC
-	TRBV14	TRBJ1-3	-	CASSALGLADGNTIYF	TGTGCCAGCAGCGCCCTGGGGCTGGCGGATGGAAACACCATATATTTT
-	TRBV30	TRBJ1-4	TRBD1	CAWSGPQGGKLFF	TGTGCCTGGAGCGGCCCCCAGGGGGGAAAACTGTTTTTT